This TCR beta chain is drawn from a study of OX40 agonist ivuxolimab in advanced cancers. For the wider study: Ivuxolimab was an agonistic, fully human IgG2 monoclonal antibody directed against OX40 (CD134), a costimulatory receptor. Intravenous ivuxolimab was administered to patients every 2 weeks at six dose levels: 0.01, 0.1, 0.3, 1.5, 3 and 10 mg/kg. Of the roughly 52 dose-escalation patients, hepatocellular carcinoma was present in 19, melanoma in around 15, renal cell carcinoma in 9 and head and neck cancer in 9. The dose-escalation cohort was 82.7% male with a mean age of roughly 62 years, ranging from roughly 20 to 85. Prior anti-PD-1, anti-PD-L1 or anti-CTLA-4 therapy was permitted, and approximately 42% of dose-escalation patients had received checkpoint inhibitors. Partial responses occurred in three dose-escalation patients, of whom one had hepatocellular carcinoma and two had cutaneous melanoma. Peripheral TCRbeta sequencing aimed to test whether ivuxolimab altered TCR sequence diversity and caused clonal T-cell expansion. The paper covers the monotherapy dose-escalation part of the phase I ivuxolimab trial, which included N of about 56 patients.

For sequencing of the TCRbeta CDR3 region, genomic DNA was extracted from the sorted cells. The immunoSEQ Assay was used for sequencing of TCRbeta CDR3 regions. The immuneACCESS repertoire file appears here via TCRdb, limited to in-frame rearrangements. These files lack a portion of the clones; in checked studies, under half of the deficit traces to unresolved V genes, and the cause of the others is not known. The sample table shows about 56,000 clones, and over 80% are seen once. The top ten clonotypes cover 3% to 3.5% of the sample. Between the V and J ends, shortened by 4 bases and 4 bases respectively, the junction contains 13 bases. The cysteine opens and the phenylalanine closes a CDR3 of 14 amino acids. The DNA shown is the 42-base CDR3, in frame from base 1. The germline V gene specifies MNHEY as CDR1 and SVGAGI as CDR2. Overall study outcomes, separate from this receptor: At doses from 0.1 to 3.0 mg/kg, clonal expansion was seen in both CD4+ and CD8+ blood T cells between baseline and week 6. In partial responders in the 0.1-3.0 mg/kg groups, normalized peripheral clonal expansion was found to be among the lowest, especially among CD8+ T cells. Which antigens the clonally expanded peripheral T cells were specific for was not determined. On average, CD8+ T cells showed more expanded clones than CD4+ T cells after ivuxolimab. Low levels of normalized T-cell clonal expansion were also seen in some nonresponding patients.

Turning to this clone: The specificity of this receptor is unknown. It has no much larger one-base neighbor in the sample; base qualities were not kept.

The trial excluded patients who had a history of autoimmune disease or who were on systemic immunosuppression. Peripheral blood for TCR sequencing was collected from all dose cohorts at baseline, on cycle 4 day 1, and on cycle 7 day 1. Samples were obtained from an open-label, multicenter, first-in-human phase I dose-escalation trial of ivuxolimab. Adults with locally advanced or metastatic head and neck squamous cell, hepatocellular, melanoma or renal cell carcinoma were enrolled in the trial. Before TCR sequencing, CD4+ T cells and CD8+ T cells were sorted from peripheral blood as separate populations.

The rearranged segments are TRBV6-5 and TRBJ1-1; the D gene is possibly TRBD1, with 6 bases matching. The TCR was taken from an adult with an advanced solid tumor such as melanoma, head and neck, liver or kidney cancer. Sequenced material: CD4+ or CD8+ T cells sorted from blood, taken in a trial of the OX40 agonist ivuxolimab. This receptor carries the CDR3 CASSLHRDGTEAFF. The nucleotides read TGTGCCAGCAGTTTGCACAGGGACGGCACTGAAGCTTTCTTT.